The TCR beta chain described here comes from a study of blood T cell repertoires in COVID-19. Study information: The cDNA or gDNA used as material had been derived from T cells, B-cell-depleted T cells, or PBMCs.

The data were produced by immunoSEQ multiplex PCR, yet TCRdb's version contains in-frame clones alone and is incomplete. The data contain 220,000 or so clones, approximately 90% of them singletons. Germline V gene sequence: CDR1 SEHNR, CDR2 FQNEAQ (reference sequence). Trimming removed 2 bases at V and 7 bases at J, with 14 bases between. The CDR3 is 15 residues long. The V gene is TRBV7-9, the J gene TRBJ1-4, with D possibly being TRBD1 (6 bases). The receptor was isolated from a woman aged 18-29 years in a cohort exposed to, infected with or recovered from COVID-19 (not recorded which). Sample: PBMCs or T cells enriched from blood (not recorded which). CDR3 sequence: CASSLPHGTSEKLFF. DNA for the CDR3: TGTGCCAGCAGCTTACCCCACGGGACATCTGAAAAACTGTTTTTT.